Shown below are 18 T cell receptor beta chains from a single sample sequenced in a study of blood T cell repertoires in COVID-19. TCRdb's table, derived via immunoSEQ multiplex PCR, lists solely in-frame clones and lacks some. The sample yields approximately 200,000 clones, roughly 89% seen once. Sample: PBMCs or T cells enriched from blood (not recorded which). The source of these receptors is a man aged 18 to 30 with acute COVID-19.

This clone was seen a single time. The chain uses TRBV5-5 and TRBJ1-2, with D hard to call. The CDR3 sequence is 11 residues long. CDR1 and CDR2 from the germline V gene are SGHKS and YYEKEE (reference sequence). The germline V and J ends were trimmed by 3 bases and 8 bases, with 8 bases remaining between them. In DNA form, the CDR3 reads TGTGCCAGCAGCTCTTCTCAGGGCTACACCTTC. Encoded protein: CASSSSQGYTF.

The chain recombines TRBV28 with TRBJ1-6; D is perhaps TRBD1 (6 bases). This CDR3 comprises 14 residues. The V gene lost 9 bases and the J gene lost 9 bases, with 18 bases spanning the gap. The germline gives CDR1 MDHEN, CDR2 SYDVKM. The CDR3 loop is CASHYTGSISPLHF. The CDR3 nucleotides are TGTGCCAGTCATTATACAGGGAGTATTTCACCCCTCCACTTT.

This clone came up once. The rearrangement uses TRBV7-2 and TRBJ1-1; D remains ambiguous. The length of the CDR3 is 12 residues. Per the germline V gene, CDR1 is SGHTA and CDR2 is FQGNSA. V shed 4 bases and J shed 5 bases, with 8 bases lying between them. The CDR3 DNA reads as TGTGCCAGCAGCTCTCCCGGGACTGAAGCTTTCTTT. Amino acid sequence: CASSSPGTEAFF.

This clone turned up a few times. The chain carries TRBV4-2 and TRBJ2-1; unclear D gene. Germline V gene sequence: CDR1 LGHNA, CDR2 YNFKEQ. This CDR3 is 15 amino acids long. V was pared by 0 bases and J by 6 bases, with 12 bases between. In nucleotides, the CDR3 is TGTGCCAGCAGCCAAGATAGAGGTTTGGGCAATGAGCAGTTCTTC. This encodes CASSQDRGLGNEQFF.

V is TRBV24-1 and J is TRBJ1-3; D is uncertain. The CDR3 sequence is 13 residues long. The V and J ends lost 3 bases and 2 bases respectively, with 4 bases between them. From germline, CDR1 is KGHDR and CDR2 SFDVKD. The CDR3 is CATSDGPGNTIYF. The CDR3 nucleotides are TGTGCCACCAGTGATGGCCCTGGAAACACCATATATTTT.

The genes are TRBV18 and TRBJ1-1; the D gene is possibly TRBD1 (5 bases). V lost 3 bases to trimming and J lost 4 bases, with 9 bases between them. Germline CDR1 reads KGHSH; CDR2 reads LQKENI. The CDR3 is 13 amino acids. The CDR3 DNA reads TGTGCCAGCTCACCGGGGAGGGGCACTGAAGCTTTCTTT. Translated: CASSPGRGTEAFF.

This chain connects TRBV11-3 to TRBJ1-3; unclear D gene. The CDR3 is 14 amino acids. V dropped 1 base and J dropped 0 bases, with 4 bases sitting between them. The germline CDR1 and CDR2 sequences are SGHNT and YENEEA. CDR3 bases: TGTGCCAGCAGCTTAGGTCTCTCTGGAAACACCATATATTTT. It codes for CASSLGLSGNTIYF. Full variable domain (rest looked up from reference TRBV11-3 and TRBJ1-3): EAGVVQSPRYKIIEKKQPVAFWCNPISGHNTLYWYLQNLGQGPELLIRYENEEAVDDSQLPKDRFSAERLKGVDSTLKIQPAELGDSAVYLCASSLGLSGNTIYFGEGSWLTVV.

This rearrangement joins TRBV28 to TRBJ2-7, with D maybe TRBD1 (6 bases). The V gene's germline CDR1 is MDHEN and CDR2 SYDVKM. The length of the CDR3 is 15 residues. V was clipped by 6 bases and J by 2 bases, with 17 bases between them. The CDR3 DNA is TGTGCCAGCAGGGACCCGACAGGCTGGGCCTACGAGCAGTACTTC. Amino acid sequence: CASRDPTGWAYEQYF.

V is TRBV4-1 and J is TRBJ1-5; D might be TRBD1 (6 bases). The ends were cut back, 1 base at V and 1 base at J, with 14 bases in the middle. Germline values: CDR1 MGHRA, CDR2 YSYEKL. The CDR3 is 17 residues long. The CDR3, as DNA: TGCGCCAGCAGCCAAGTCCCAGGACAGTTAAGCAATCAGCCCCAGCATTTT. This gives the protein CASSQVPGQLSNQPQHF.

This clone was detected only a few times. This chain links TRBV7-9 with TRBJ1-1; D not resolved. The CDR3 contains 13 residues. In germline, CDR1 is SEHNR, CDR2 FQNEAQ (reference sequence). Trimming pared 3 bases from V and 2 bases from J, leaving 7 bases between. For the CDR3, the DNA is TGTGCCAGCAGCTTTCTATTCAACACTGAAGCTTTCTTT. Protein: CASSFLFNTEAFF.

This chain links TRBV2 with TRBJ1-6, with a tentative D call TRBD1 (5 bases). The CDR3 is 15 residues long. Germline lookup yields CDR1 SNHLY and CDR2 FYNNEI. V gave up 5 bases and J gave up 8 bases, with 16 bases separating them. The CDR3 nucleotides are TGTGCCAGCAGTTCCGGGACTCCCCCGGATTCACCCCTCCACTTT. This codes for CASSSGTPPDSPLHF.

This clone has a handful of counts. This sequence joins TRBV4-3 and TRBJ2-3; TRBD2 matches at 10 bases. The CDR3 covers 16 residues. V lost 2 bases, J lost 4 bases, and 6 bases stayed unmatched. Germline-derived CDR1 and CDR2 are LGHNA and YSLEER. CDR3 nucleotides: TGCGCCAGCAGCCAATTTGGGACTAGCGCTCCAGATACGCAGTATTTT. Amino acids: CASSQFGTSAPDTQYF.

In the case of this clone: Distinct nucleotide sequences in the sample also encode this CDR3. The V call is TRBV3-1 (or the pseudogene TRBV3-2), the J call TRBJ2-1; the D is unclear. From germline, CDR1 is LGHDT and CDR2 YNNKEL (reference sequence). The germline V and J ends were trimmed by 1 base and 8 bases, with 3 bases remaining between them. The CDR3 is 11 residues long. The CDR3 region has the DNA TGTGCCAGCAGCCAAGTAGATGAGCAGTTCTTC. This translates into CASSQVDEQFF.

V and J are TRBV12-3 or TRBV12-4 and TRBJ1-2; D not resolved. V dropped 1 base and J dropped 5 bases, with 5 bases sitting between them. The CDR3 spans 12 residues. The CDR3 DNA reads TGTGCCAGCAGTTTAGGGCTTTATGGCTACACCTTC. It is translated as CASSLGLYGYTF.

The chain carries TRBV1 and TRBJ1-1; the table's D call, TRBD1, was not checked against the DNA. TRBV1 is labeled a pseudogene. The length of the CDR3 is 14 residues. The CDR3 DNA sequence: TGCACCAGCACCTTCTCGGACAGGGAGTGCGAAGCTTTCTTT. Its translation: CTSTFSDRECEAFF.

This clone has more than one count but fewer than ten. This chain uses TRBV4-2 with TRBJ2-7; 10 bases align to TRBD2. In germline, CDR1 is LGHNA, CDR2 YNFKEQ. Trimming removed 1 base from V and 0 bases from J; junction bases left unmatched: 0. The length of the CDR3 is 15 residues. CDR3 DNA sequence: TGTGCCAGCAGCCAAGGACTAGCGGGCTCCTACGAGCAGTACTTC. It encodes CASSQGLAGSYEQYF.

The chain combines TRBV6-2 or TRBV6-3 with TRBJ2-5; TRBD2 agrees at 10 bases. With V trimmed by 6 bases and J by 0 bases, 25 bases remained unmatched. In germline, CDR1 is MNHEY, CDR2 SVGEGT. CDR3 length equals 22 residues. Here the CDR3 reads CASRPHLPPSGRRGLYQETQYF. DNA for the CDR3: TGTGCCAGCAGACCTCATTTACCCCCTAGCGGGAGAAGGGGGCTGTACCAAGAGACCCAGTACTTC.

This chain uses TRBV29-1 with TRBJ1-1, with 7 bases fitting TRBD1. The CDR3 is 13 amino acids. The trim removed 7 bases at V and 3 bases at J, leaving 8 bases unmatched. Germline CDR1 SQVTM, CDR2 ANQGSEA. CDR3 nucleotides: TGCAGCGCCCTGATACAGGGGTACACTGAAGCTTTCTTT. Protein: CSALIQGYTEAFF.